This T cell receptor (beta chain) is drawn from a study of cytomegalovirus exposure and HLA in healthy donors. PCR used 60 Vbeta primers and 13 Jbeta primers. The method was immunoSEQ multiplex PCR; TCRdb's version includes in-frame clones alone and lacks a portion of them. The sample includes some 180,000 clones, over 65% seen only once; the top ten take about 1.5%. Comments on this clone: The target antigen is unknown.

Trimming removed 3 bases from V and 1 base from J; junction bases left unmatched: 12. The V gene's germline CDR1 is MGHRA and CDR2 YSYEKL. This CDR3 contains 21 residues. Study observations and caveats: Analysis performed later found more than 15,000 TCR beta sequences associated with HLA alleles at 0.05 false discovery rate.

The sequencing sample was made of PBMCs. This sequence joins TRBV4-1 and TRBJ2-2, with 15 bases matching TRBD2. The receptor's source is a young man in good health and CMV-seronegative. The CDR3 coding sequence is TGCGCCAGCAGCCATTCTTTATTCGGGACTAGCGGGGGGATGAACACCGGGGAGCTGTTTTTT. Protein product: CASSHSLFGTSGGMNTGELFF.